This TCR beta chain stems from a study of shared clonotypes between healthy human individuals. The sample holds a few counts of this clone. Antigen: not known. Assay used: immunoSEQ multiplex PCR; TCRdb lists only in-frame clones, some missing. The sample lists approximately 500,000 clones, 70% to 80% occurring once. The unsorted samples took approximately 98 million PBMCs to get genomic DNA. General study findings and limits: Since donors were few, the genetic and exposure-history diversity represented was limited.

V was clipped by 3 bases and J by 7 bases, with 18 bases between them. Germline V lookup: CDR1 MNHNS, CDR2 SASEGT. The length of the CDR3 is 15 residues. This TCR derives from a woman aged 40 to 50 in good health. Some clones in this sample may be carry-over from other donors' samples. What was sequenced was PBMCs. J is TRBJ1-2 and V is TRBV6-1; D is perhaps TRBD1 (6 bases). The CDR3 DNA reads TGTGCCAGCAGTGAGTCCCAGGGGAGTAGTACTGGCTACACCTTC. It encodes CASSESQGSSTGYTF.